This T cell receptor beta chain derives from a study of cytomegalovirus exposure and HLA in healthy donors. Study-level points and caveats: A later analysis linked about 17,000 TCR beta sequences to HLA alleles at 0.05 false discovery rate. An Asian-associated ancestry cluster reportedly showed fewer N-insertions than the approximately 670-donor mean in a later analysis. For most subjects, TCR beta sequences were reported to predict HLA-A and HLA-B alleles with accuracy. While the bulk of TCR sequences proved rare, some public TCRs turned up in many donors.

Germline-derived CDR1 and CDR2 are PRHDT and FYEKMQ (reference sequence). CDR3 length: 14 amino acids. The V end lost 5 bases, the J end lost 7 bases, and 17 bases lay between the germline ends. PCR was performed using 60 Vbeta and 13 Jbeta primers. Profiling relied on immunoSEQ multiplex PCR, and the TCRdb table lists in-frame clones only, not all of them. The repertoire holds approximately 110,000 clones, 82% seen once, with around 2.6% in the top ten. To note about this clone: Antigen: not known.

The sequence was obtained from a woman aged 18-29 years in good health and CMV-seronegative. Sequencing was carried out using PBMCs. The chain has TRBV13 and TRBJ1-1; D possibly corresponds to TRBD1 (5 bases). CDR3: CASSLRGGEGEAFF. The CDR3 nucleotides are TGTGCCAGCAGCCTCCGGGGAGGGGAGGGTGAAGCTTTCTTT.